Listed here are 5 T cell receptor beta chains from one sample, sequenced in a study of T cell repertoires in cytomegalovirus infection. TCRdb analysed the reads with MiXCR anew, one entry per CDR3 protein. Of approximately 550,000 distinct CDR3 sequences in the sample, 16% are singletons; the top ten hold 20% to 30%. The sequenced sample consisted of CD8+ T cells from PBMCs. All receptors derive from a human donor in good health (CMV status not recorded). Some clones in this sample may be carry-over from other donors' samples.

This clonotype was recorded at least ten times. A read error may account for a junction end that differs from germline. The chain recombines TRBV12-5 with TRBJ1-1; D possibly corresponds to TRBD1 (5 bases). The CDR3 is made up of 14 amino acids. CDR1 and CDR2 from the germline V gene are LGHNT and FRNRAP. CDR3 residues: CASALGTPNAEAFF. In nucleotides, the CDR3 is TGTGCTAGTGCCCTCGGGACGCCGAACGCTGAAGCTTTCTTT.

The chain joins TRBV30 to TRBJ1-1; 9 bases are shared with TRBD1. V shed 0 bases and J 3 bases; nucleotides not matched to a gene: 5. Germline CDR1 reads GTSNPN; CDR2 reads SVGIG (reference sequence). The CDR3 sequence is 15 residues long. CDR3: CAWSVQGAGDTEAFF. The CDR3, as DNA: TGTGCCTGGAGTGTACAGGGGGCCGGAGACACTGAAGCTTTCTTT.

The chain combines TRBV27 with TRBJ2-7; the match to TRBD2 covers 12 bases. The length of the CDR3 is 15 residues. Per the germline V gene, CDR1 is MNHEY and CDR2 is SMNVEV (reference sequence). V lost 7 bases and J lost 3; bases outside the gene matches: 7. For the CDR3, the DNA is TGTGCCAGCACTTACACTAGCGGGGGGCTCTACGAGCAGTACTTC. Its protein is CASTYTSGGLYEQYF.

This clonotype was seen repeatedly, ten times or more. The V gene is TRBV27, the J gene TRBJ2-1, with D perhaps given as TRBD1 or TRBD2 (5 bases each). With 7 bases removed from V and 9 bases from J, the gap between germline ends came to 19 bases. The CDR3 totals 14 residues. Per the germline V gene, CDR1 is MNHEY and CDR2 is SMNVEV (reference sequence). The CDR3 DNA follows: TGTGCCAGCAAAGGGATAGGGACCCGGGGTGAGCAGTTCTTC. Its translation is CASKGIGTRGEQFF.

The V gene is TRBV27, the J gene TRBJ1-6; D unresolved. The CDR3 totals 14 residues. Per germline, CDR1 MNHEY and CDR2 SMNVEV (reference sequence). V lost 4 bases to trimming and J lost 12 bases, with 16 bases between them. CDR3 protein: CASSSSDVLVPLHF. The CDR3 region has the DNA TGTGCCAGCAGTTCCTCGGACGTATTGGTACCCCTCCACTTT.